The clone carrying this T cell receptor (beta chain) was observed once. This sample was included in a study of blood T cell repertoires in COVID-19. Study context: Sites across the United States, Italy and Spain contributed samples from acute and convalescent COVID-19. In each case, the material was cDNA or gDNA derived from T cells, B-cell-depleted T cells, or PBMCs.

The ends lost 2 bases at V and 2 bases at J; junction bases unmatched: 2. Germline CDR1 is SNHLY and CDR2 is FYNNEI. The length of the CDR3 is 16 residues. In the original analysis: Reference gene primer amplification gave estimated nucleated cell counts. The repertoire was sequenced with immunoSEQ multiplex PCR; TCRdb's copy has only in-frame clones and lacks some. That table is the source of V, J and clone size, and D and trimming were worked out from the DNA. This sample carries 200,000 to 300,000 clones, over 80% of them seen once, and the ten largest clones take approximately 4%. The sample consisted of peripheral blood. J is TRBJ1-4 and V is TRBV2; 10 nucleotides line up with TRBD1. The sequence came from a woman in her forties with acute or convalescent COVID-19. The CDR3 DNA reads TGTGCCAGCAGTGAACAGGGACAGGGGACTAATGAAAAACTGTTTTTT. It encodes CASSEQGQGTNEKLFF.